This T cell receptor beta chain was retrieved from a study of T cells after yellow fever vaccination. About the study: For low cell numbers, libraries were made with SMART-Seq v4 Ultra Low Input. Study-level findings and limits: Abundant contaminating clonotypes from the bulk population could appear in FACS-sorted repertoires. A weaker secondary response peaked on day 5, the primary on day 15.

Turning to this clonotype: The antigen remains undetermined.

A 5'RACE template-switching step, the method used to make TCR cDNA, added a universal primer site and UMIs. Each CDR3 protein gets one entry after TCRdb re-called the 5' RACE reads with MiXCR. The sample has about 430,000 distinct CDR3 sequences; around 20% are singletons. CDR3 length: 14 residues. The germline V gene has CDR1 MGHRA and CDR2 YSYEKL. The ends lost 4 bases at V and 6 bases at J; junction bases unmatched: 4. The rearrangement links TRBV4-1 to TRBJ1-5, with TRBD1 matching 9 bases. This TCR was sampled from a man younger than 35 who received the YFV17D yellow fever vaccine. The source was PBMCs, collected before the yellow fever booster vaccination. The DNA of the CDR3 is TGCGCCAGCAGCCGGGACAGGGAATCTCAGCCCCAGCATTTT. It specifies CASSRDRESQPQHF.